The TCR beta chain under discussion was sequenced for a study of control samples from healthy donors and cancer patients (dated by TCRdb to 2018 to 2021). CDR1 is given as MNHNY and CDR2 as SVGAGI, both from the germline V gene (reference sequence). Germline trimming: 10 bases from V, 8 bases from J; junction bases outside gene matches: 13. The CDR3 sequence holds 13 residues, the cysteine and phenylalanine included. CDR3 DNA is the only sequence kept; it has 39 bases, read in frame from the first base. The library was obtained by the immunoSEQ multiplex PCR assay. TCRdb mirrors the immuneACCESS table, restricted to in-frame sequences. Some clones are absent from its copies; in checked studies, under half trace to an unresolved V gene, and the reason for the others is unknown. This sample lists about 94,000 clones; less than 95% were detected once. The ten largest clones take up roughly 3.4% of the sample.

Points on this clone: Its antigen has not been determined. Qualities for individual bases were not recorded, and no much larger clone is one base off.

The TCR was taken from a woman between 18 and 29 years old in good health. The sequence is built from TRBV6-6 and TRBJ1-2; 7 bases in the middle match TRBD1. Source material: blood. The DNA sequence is TGTGCCATAGTAGACAGGGCCGCTGGGGGCTACACCTTC. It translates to CAIVDRAAGGYTF.